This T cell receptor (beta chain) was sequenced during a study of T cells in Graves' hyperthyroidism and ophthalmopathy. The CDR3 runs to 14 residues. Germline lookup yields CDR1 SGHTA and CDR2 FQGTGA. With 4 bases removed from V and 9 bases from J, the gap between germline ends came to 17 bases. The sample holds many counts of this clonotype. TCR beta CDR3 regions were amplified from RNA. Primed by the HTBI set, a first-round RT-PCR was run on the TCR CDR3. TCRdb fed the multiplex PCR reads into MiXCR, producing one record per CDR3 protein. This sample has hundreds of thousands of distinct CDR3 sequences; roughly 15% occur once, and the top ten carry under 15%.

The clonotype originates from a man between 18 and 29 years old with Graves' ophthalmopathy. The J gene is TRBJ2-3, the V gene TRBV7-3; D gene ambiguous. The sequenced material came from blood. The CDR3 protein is CASSYDPLGKTQYF. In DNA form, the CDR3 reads TGTGCCAGCAGCTATGACCCCTTGGGCAAAACGCAGTATTTT.